This T cell receptor beta chain derives from a study of human T cells and chemical hapten exposure. The CDR3 runs 16 residues. CDR1 is SEHNR and CDR2 is FQNEAQ in the germline V gene (reference sequence). The J segment lost 0 bases and the V segment lost 5 bases, leaving 10 bases of the junction unmatched. TCRdb redid the calling of the RACE reads with MiXCR, one entry per CDR3 protein. Counted here are around 200,000 distinct CDR3 sequences, 24% occurring once; the ten biggest clones make up 2% to 3%. Time point noted: patch test 3, about 24 weeks after DPC sensitization. Described treatment: therapeutic diphenylcyclopropenone sensitization with weekly scalp DPC.

The chain couples TRBV7-9 to TRBJ2-7; 7 nucleotides line up with TRBD1. The sequence was obtained from a woman aged 40 to 55 with alopecia areata. Some clones in this sample may be carry-over from other donors' samples. Material: whole blood, obtained in connection with sensitization to the hapten diphenylcyclopropenone (DPC). CDR3: CASSPTTGQSSYEQYF. CDR3 DNA: TGTGCCAGCAGCCCGACGACAGGGCAAAGCTCCTACGAGCAGTACTTC. The complete variable domain, with remaining parts taken from reference TRBV7-9 and TRBJ2-7, reads DTGVSQNPRHKITKRGQNVTFRCDPISEHNRLYWYRQTLGQGPEFLTYFQNEAQLEKSRLLSDRFSAERPKGSFSTLEIQRTEQGDSAMYLCASSPTTGQSSYEQYFGPGTRLTVT.